One and the same sample provided the 11 T cell receptor beta chains below, sequenced in a study of T cells in narcolepsy (dated by TCRdb to 2017 to 2018). Libraries came from the immunoSEQ multiplex PCR assay. This is the immuneACCESS table as TCRdb keeps it, with only in-frame sequences that have V and J called. A part of the clones is gone; compared with another copy, unresolved V genes explain less than half, and the rest is unexplained. For this sample there are 30,000 to 40,000 clones; about four fifths appear just once. The leading ten clones occupy 2.3% of the sample. The specimen sequenced was memory (CD45RA-) CD4+ T cells from blood. Interpreted using the paper, the cell subset or site label stands for: memory T cells sorted ex vivo from peripheral blood. These receptors were obtained from a human donor in good health.

The gene calls are TRBV18 and TRBJ2-3; 10 bases match TRBD2. CDR1 is KGHSH and CDR2 is LQKENI in the germline V gene. The length of the CDR3 is 16 residues. Losses at the gene ends were 3 bases for V and 4 bases for J; bases not matched to a gene: 7. The CDR3 DNA is TGTGCCAGCTCACCGAGAAAGCGGGGGGGTGCAGATACGCAGTATTTT. It translates to CASSPRKRGGADTQYF.

The chain is built from TRBV14 and TRBJ2-5; 12 bases map to TRBD2. The DNA end is a closer match to TRBJ2-7, so the J assignment may be wrong. The CDR3 extends over 15 amino acids. Germline V gene data show CDR1 as SGHDN and CDR2 as FVKESK. This CDR3 is CASSQRLAGVSEQYF. CDR3 in DNA: TGTGCCAGCAGCCAGAGACTAGCGGGAGTCTCCGAGCAGTACTTC.

CDR3 nucleotides: TGTGCCAGCAGCTTGATTATGCCTGGCTCCTACGAGCAGTACTTC. Its translation: CASSLIMPGSYEQYF. The gene calls are TRBV5-4 and TRBJ2-7, with D unresolved. Germline assignment: CDR1 SGHNT and CDR2 YYREEE (reference sequence). The CDR3 length is 15 residues. V shed 1 base and J shed 0 bases, with 11 bases lying between them.

This rearrangement joins TRBV4-2 to TRBJ2-3; 16 bases are a match to TRBD2. CDR1 LGHNA and CDR2 YNFKEQ come from the germline V gene. The CDR3 runs to 18 residues. V dropped 4 bases and J dropped 1; count of bases not matched to a gene: 5. This CDR3 is CASSRVGTSGRGTDTQYF. CDR3 DNA: TGTGCCAGCAGCCGTGTCGGGACTAGCGGGAGGGGCACAGATACGCAGTATTTT.

This clone has only a few counts. V gene TRBV10-3 combines with J gene TRBJ2-3; 7 bases are a match to TRBD1. Germline CDR1 ENHRY, CDR2 SYGVKD. Losses at the gene ends were 6 bases for V and 14 bases for J; bases not matched to a gene: 8. The CDR3 runs to 11 residues. CDR3 sequence reads: CAIRDDRAVYF. The CDR3 coding sequence is TGTGCCATCAGGGACGACAGGGCCGTGTATTTT.

Here the CDR3 DNA reads TGTGCCTGGATAGAGACAGGTCGGGGAAAGACCGGGGAGCTGTTTTTT. Residues: CAWIETGRGKTGELFF. The chain employs TRBV30 and TRBJ2-2; D possibly corresponds to TRBD1 (6 bases). Trimming removed 4 bases at V and 5 bases at J, with 20 bases between. The CDR3 length is 16 residues. Per germline, CDR1 GTSNPN and CDR2 SVGIG (reference sequence).

V gene TRBV6-5 combines with J gene TRBJ2-3; 8 nucleotides align to TRBD2. CDR3 size: 15 residues. Germline values: CDR1 MNHEY, CDR2 SVGAGI. V was clipped by 6 bases and J by 1 base; unmatched bases: 6. CDR3 loop: CASRPGRGGTDTQYF. As DNA, the CDR3 is TGTGCCAGCAGGCCAGGGCGGGGGGGCACAGATACGCAGTATTTT.

Here the CDR3 DNA reads TGTGCCAGCAGAAACAGGGAGGATGAGCAGTTCTTC. Translated: CASRNREDEQFF. This chain connects TRBV6-4 to TRBJ2-1; D possibly matches TRBD1 or TRBD2 (6 bases each). The CDR3 has 12 amino acids. Trimming shortened V by 6 bases and J by 8 bases, and 11 bases separated the two germline ends. Germline-derived CDR1 and CDR2 are MRHNA and SNTAGT.

V gene TRBV19 combines with J gene TRBJ2-1; tentatively, D is TRBD1 (5 bases). Germline CDR1 is LNHDA and CDR2 is SQIVND (reference sequence). This CDR3 has 17 amino acids. V lost 4 bases to trimming and J lost 1 base, with 17 bases between them. This chain's CDR3 is CASSTGILGKSYNEQFF. CDR3 DNA sequence: TGTGCCAGTAGTACAGGGATTTTGGGGAAATCCTACAATGAGCAGTTCTTC.

This sequence joins TRBV6-5 and TRBJ2-5; 8 nucleotides align to TRBD2. The CDR3 has 13 residues. The germline V gene encodes CDR1 MNHEY and CDR2 SVGAGI. With V trimmed by 8 bases and J by 3 bases, 5 bases remained unmatched. In DNA, the CDR3 is TGTGCCAGCTCGGGGGGGACTAAAGAGACCCAGTACTTC. This encodes CASSGGTKETQYF.

CDR3 sequence (DNA): TGTGCCAGCAGCTTAGTTGGGACGGGAGCGGGCCAAAACATTCAGTACTTC. Residues: CASSLVGTGAGQNIQYF. This chain connects TRBV7-2 to TRBJ2-4; perhaps TRBD2 as D (6 bases). Germline CDR1 is SGHTA and CDR2 is FQGNSA. This CDR3 spans 17 amino acids. Trimming removed 1 base from V and 5 bases from J, with 18 bases in between. Combining the CDR3 with reference TRBV7-2 and TRBJ2-4 gives the whole variable domain GAGVSQSPSNKVTEKGKDVELRCDPISGHTALYWYRQSLGQGLEFLIYFQGNSAPDKSGLPSDRFSAERTGGSVSTLTIQRTQQEDSAVYLCASSLVGTGAGQNIQYFGAGTRLSVL.